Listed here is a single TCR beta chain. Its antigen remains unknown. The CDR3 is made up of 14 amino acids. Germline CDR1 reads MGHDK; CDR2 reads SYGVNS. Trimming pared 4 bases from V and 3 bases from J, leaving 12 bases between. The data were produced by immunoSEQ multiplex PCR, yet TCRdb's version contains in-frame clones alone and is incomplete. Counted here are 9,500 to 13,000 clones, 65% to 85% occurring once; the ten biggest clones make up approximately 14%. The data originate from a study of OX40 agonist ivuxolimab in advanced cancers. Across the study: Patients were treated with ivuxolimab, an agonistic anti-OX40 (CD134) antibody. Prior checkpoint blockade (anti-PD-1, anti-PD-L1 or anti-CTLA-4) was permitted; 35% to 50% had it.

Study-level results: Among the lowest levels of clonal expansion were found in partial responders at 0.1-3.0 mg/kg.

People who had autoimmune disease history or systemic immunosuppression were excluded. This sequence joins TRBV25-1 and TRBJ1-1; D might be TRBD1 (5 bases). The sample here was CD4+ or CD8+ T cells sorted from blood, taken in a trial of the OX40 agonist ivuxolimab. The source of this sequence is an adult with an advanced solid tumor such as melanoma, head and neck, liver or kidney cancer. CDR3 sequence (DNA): TGTGCCAGCAGTGTAGAGGGGAGTGACACTGAAGCTTTCTTT. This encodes CASSVEGSDTEAFF.